These 7 T cell receptor beta chains came from one sample sequenced in a study of shared clonotypes between healthy human individuals. The assay was immunoSEQ multiplex PCR, and TCRdb's table has in-frame clones only and misses some. This repertoire shows 1.5 million to 1.9 million clones, approximately 98% found once; its top ten account for roughly 0.42%. Specimen: naive CD4+ T cells sorted from blood. Subset in this sample: CD45RA+ positively selected. All receptors come from a man aged 25 to 40 in good health.

The chain joins TRBV18 to TRBJ2-7, with D possibly being TRBD1 (6 bases). The V end was cut by 1 base, the J end by 2 bases, with 12 bases between. From germline, CDR1 is KGHSH and CDR2 LQKENI. The CDR3 length is 15 residues. CDR3 nucleotide sequence: TGTGCCAGCTCACCACGTTTAGGGGGTACCTACGAGCAGTACTTC. Translation: CASSPRLGGTYEQYF.

The rearrangement links TRBV28 to TRBJ2-7; TRBD1 matches at 8 bases. Germline CDR1 and CDR2: MDHEN and SYDVKM. The CDR3 is 14 amino acids. J was trimmed by 5 bases and V by 6 bases; bases with no gene match: 9. The CDR3 nucleotides read TGTGCCAGCAGCCCGTGGCGGACAGGGCACGAGCAGTACTTC. Amino acids: CASSPWRTGHEQYF.

A remark on this clone: This sample includes further DNA sequences coding for the same CDR3. The chain links TRBV28 to TRBJ2-7; 12 positions agree with TRBD2. The CDR3 covers 14 residues. V shed 7 bases, J shed 5 bases, and the junction held 6 bases outside the gene matches. Germline CDR1 is MDHEN and CDR2 is SYDVKM. CDR3 protein: CASTRLAGAHEQYF. CDR3 DNA: TGTGCCAGCACCCGACTAGCGGGAGCCCACGAGCAGTACTTC.

V is TRBV5-6 and J is TRBJ2-7; unclear D gene. V was shortened by 3 bases and J by 2 bases, with 12 bases between the two germline ends. Germline V lookup: CDR1 SGHDT, CDR2 YYEEEE. This CDR3 region has 14 residues. In DNA, the CDR3 is TGTGCCAGCAGCTCTACAACCCTGGCCTACGAGCAGTACTTC. The encoded protein is CASSSTTLAYEQYF.

The chain is built from TRBV11-2 and TRBJ2-2, with 8 positions matching TRBD2. Germline values: CDR1 SGHAT, CDR2 FQNNGV. This CDR3 has 15 amino acids. J lost 7 bases, V lost 3 bases, and 7 bases had no gene match. The CDR3 loop reads CASSFPGREGGELFF. As DNA, the CDR3 is TGTGCCAGCAGCTTTCCCGGGAGGGAGGGCGGGGAGCTGTTTTTT.

This chain connects TRBV7-2 to TRBJ2-7, with TRBD2 identical over 13 bases. Looked up from germline, CDR1 is SGHTA and CDR2 is FQGNSA. The ends lost 5 bases at V and 6 bases at J; junction bases unmatched: 7. CDR3 length: 15 residues. The CDR3 DNA reads TGTGCCAGCAGCATAGGGACTAGCGGGATCGGCGAGCAGTACTTC. Translating it yields CASSIGTSGIGEQYF.

The rearrangement links TRBV7-9 to TRBJ1-5; D is ambiguous. Trimming took 1 base from V and 7 from J, leaving 14 bases between them. Germline CDR1 reads SEHNR; CDR2 reads FQNEAQ (reference sequence). CDR3 size: 15 residues. The DNA of the CDR3 is TGTGCCAGCAGCTTAGGATCGGGCCGAAACCAGCCCCAGCATTTT. It is translated as CASSLGSGRNQPQHF. Variable domain in full (rest from reference TRBV7-9 and TRBJ1-5): DTGVSQNPRHKITKRGQNVTFRCDPISEHNRLYWYRQTLGQGPEFLTYFQNEAQLEKSRLLSDRFSAERPKGSFSTLEIQRTEQGDSAMYLCASSLGSGRNQPQHFGDGTRLSIL.